The sequence of this TCR beta chain was determined in a study of OX40 agonist ivuxolimab in advanced cancers. Germline V gene sequence: CDR1 SQVTM, CDR2 ANQGSEA. Trimming stripped 7 bases from V and 4 bases from J, with 16 bases between. This CDR3 has 14 amino acids. Clones were read by immunoSEQ multiplex PCR, and TCRdb kept only the in-frame ones, dropping some. Of tens of thousands of clones in the sample, around 91% were seen once. This chain uses TRBV29-1 with TRBJ1-4; possibly TRBD1 for D (6 bases). This sequence originates from an adult with an advanced solid tumor such as melanoma, head and neck, liver or kidney cancer. This specimen consisted of CD4+ or CD8+ T cells sorted from blood, obtained in a trial of the OX40 agonist ivuxolimab. CDR3 in DNA: TGCAGCGCCCGAAAGGGGGGCCTTAATGAAAAACTGTTTTTT. It specifies CSARKGGLNEKLFF.